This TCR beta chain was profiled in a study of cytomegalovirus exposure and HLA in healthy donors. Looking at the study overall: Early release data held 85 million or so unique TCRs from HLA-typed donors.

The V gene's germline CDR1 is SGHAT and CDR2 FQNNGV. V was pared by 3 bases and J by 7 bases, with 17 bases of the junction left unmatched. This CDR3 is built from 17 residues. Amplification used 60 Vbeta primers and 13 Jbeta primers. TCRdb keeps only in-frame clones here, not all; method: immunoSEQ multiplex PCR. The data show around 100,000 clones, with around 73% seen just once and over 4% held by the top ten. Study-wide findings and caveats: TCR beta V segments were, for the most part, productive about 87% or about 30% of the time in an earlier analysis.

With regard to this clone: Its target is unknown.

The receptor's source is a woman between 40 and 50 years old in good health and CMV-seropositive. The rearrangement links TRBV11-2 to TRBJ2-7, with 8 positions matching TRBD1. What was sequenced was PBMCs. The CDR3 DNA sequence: TGTGCCAGCAGCTTCCTCACGAGTACAGGGGGAAGTGGGGAGCAGTACTTC. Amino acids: CASSFLTSTGGSGEQYF.